This T cell receptor beta chain was retrieved from a study of T cells in Graves' hyperthyroidism and ophthalmopathy. CDR3 length: 13 residues. Trimming cost V 1 base and J 4 bases, with 5 bases left between them. CDR1 SGHVS and CDR2 FNYEAQ come from the germline V gene. Amplification targeted TCR beta CDR3 regions from RNA transcripts. TCR CDR3 regions were first amplified by RT-PCR with HTBI primers. MiXCR, run by TCRdb on the multiplex PCR reads, gives a single entry per CDR3 protein. Here the sample spans a few hundred thousand distinct CDR3 sequences, around a sixth being singletons. The chain carries TRBV7-6 and TRBJ2-1; a weak D match, TRBD2 (5 bases). The receptor was derived from a woman between 45 and 65 years old with Graves' hyperthyroidism. The sample was blood. CDR3: CASSLGEYNEQFF. In DNA form, the CDR3 reads TGTGCCAGCAGCTTAGGGGAGTACAATGAGCAGTTCTTC. The full variable domain, completed using reference TRBV7-6 and TRBJ2-1, is GAGVSQSPRYKVTKRGQDVALRCDPISGHVSLYWYRQALGQGPEFLTYFNYEAQQDKSGLPNDRFSAERPEGSISTLTIQRTEQRDSAMYRCASSLGEYNEQFFGPGTRLTVL.